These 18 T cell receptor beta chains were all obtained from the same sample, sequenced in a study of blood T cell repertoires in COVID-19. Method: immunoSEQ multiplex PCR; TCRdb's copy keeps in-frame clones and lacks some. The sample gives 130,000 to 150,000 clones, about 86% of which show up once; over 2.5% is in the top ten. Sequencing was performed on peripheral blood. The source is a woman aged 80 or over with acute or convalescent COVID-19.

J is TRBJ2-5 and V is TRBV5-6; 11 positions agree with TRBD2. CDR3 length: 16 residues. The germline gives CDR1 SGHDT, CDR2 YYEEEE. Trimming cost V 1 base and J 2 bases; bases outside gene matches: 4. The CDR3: CASSLFSSGGQETQYF. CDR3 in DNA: TGTGCCAGCAGCTTGTTTTCTAGCGGGGGGCAAGAGACCCAGTACTTC. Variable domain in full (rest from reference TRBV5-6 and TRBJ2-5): DAGVTQSPTHLIKTRGQQVTLRCSPKSGHDTVSWYQQALGQGPQFIFQYYEEEERQRGNFPDRFSGHQFPNYSSELNVNALLLGDSALYLCASSLFSSGGQETQYFGPGTRLLVL.

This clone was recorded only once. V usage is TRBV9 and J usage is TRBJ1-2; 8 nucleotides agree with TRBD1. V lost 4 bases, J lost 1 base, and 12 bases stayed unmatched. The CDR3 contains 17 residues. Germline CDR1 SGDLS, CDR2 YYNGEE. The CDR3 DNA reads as TGTGCCAGCAGCCCTTGGACAGGGACCGCCCTTAACTATGGCTACACCTTC. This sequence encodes CASSPWTGTALNYGYTF. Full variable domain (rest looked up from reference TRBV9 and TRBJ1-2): DSGVTQTPKHLITATGQRVTLRCSPRSGDLSVYWYQQSLDQGLQFLIQYYNGEERAKGNILERFSAQQFPDLHSELNLSSLELGDSALYFCASSPWTGTALNYGYTFGSGTRLTVV.

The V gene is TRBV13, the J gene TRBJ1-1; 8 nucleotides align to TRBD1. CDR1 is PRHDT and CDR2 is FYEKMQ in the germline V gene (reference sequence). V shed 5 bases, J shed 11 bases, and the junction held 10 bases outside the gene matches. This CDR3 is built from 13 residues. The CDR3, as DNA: TGTGCCAGCAGCCCCCGGGGAGGACAGGGTGCTTTCTTT. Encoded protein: CASSPRGGQGAFF.

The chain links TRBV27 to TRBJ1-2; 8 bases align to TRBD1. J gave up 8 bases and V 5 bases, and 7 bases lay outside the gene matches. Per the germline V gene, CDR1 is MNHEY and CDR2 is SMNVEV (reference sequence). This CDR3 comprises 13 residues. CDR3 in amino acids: CASSPRTGRGYTF. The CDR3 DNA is TGTGCCAGCAGTCCCCGGACAGGGCGAGGCTACACCTTC.

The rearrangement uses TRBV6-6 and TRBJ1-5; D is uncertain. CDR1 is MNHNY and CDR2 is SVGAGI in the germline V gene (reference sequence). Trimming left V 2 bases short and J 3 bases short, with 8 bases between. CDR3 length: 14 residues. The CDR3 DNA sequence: TGTGCCAGCAGTTACCAAGCGTCCAATCAGCCCCAGCATTTT. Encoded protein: CASSYQASNQPQHF.

CDR3 sequence reads: CASSLTQGGSPLHF. CDR3 DNA sequence: TGTGCCAGCAGCTTAACGCAGGGGGGTTCACCCCTCCACTTT. The J gene is TRBJ1-6, the V gene TRBV7-3, with 7 bases matching TRBD1. V lost 0 bases, J lost 9 bases, and 2 bases stayed unmatched. The CDR3 runs to 14 residues. CDR1 and CDR2 from the germline V gene are SGHTA and FQGTGA.

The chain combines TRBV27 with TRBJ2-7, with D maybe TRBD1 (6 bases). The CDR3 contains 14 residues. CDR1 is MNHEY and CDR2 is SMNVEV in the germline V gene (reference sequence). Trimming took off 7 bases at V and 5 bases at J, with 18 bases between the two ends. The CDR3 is CASTFPDRMNEQYF. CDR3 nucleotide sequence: TGTGCCAGCACCTTTCCGGACAGAATGAACGAGCAGTACTTC.

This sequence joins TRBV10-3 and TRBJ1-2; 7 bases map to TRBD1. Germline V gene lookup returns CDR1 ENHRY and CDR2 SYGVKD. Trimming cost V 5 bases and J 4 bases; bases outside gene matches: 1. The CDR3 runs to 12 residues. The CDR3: CAISQGGYGYTF. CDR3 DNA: TGTGCCATCAGTCAGGGGGGCTATGGCTACACCTTC.

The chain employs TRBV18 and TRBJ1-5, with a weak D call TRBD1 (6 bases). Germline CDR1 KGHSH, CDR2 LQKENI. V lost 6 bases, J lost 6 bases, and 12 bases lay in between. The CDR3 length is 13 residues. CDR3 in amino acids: CASSPGQSQPQHF. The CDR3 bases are TGTGCCAGCTCCCCGGGACAAAGTCAGCCCCAGCATTTT.

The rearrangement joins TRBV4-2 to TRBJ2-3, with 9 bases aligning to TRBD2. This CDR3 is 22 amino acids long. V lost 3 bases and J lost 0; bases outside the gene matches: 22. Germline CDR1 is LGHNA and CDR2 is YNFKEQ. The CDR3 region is CASSQAQGGRTSAFRSTDTQYF. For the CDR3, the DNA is TGTGCCAGCAGCCAGGCCCAGGGAGGCAGGACTAGCGCCTTTCGTAGCACAGATACGCAGTATTTT.

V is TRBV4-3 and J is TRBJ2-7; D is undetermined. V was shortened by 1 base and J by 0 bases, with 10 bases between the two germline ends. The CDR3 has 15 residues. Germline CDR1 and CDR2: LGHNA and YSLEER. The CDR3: CASSQGAEYSYEQYF. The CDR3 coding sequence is TGCGCCAGCAGCCAAGGCGCGGAATACTCCTACGAGCAGTACTTC.

CDR3 in DNA: TGTGCCAGCAGTTTGGGGCTCGAGCAGTACTTC. Translated, it gives CASSLGLEQYF. The gene calls are TRBV28 and TRBJ2-7; D perhaps matches TRBD1 (5 bases). The germline V gene encodes CDR1 MDHEN and CDR2 SYDVKM. V was trimmed by 3 bases and J by 6 bases, leaving 6 bases between them. This CDR3 has 11 amino acids.

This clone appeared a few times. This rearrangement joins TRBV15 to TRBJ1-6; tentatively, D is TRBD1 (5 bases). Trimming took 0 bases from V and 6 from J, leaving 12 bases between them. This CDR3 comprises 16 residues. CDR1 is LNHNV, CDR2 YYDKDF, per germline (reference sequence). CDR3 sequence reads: CATSRDASGPNSPLHF. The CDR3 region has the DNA TGTGCCACCAGCAGAGATGCGTCAGGGCCTAATTCACCCCTCCACTTT.

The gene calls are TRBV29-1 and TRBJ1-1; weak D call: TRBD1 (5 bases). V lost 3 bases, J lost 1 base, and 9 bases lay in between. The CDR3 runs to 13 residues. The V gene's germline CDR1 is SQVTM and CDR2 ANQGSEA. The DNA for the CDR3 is TGCAGCGTTGAGGGGCGGGGGAACACTGAAGCTTTCTTT. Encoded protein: CSVEGRGNTEAFF.

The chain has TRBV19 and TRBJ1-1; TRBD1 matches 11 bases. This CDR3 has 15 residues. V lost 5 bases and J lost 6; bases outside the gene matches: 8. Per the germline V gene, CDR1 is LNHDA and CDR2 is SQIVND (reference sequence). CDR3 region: CASSPWTGGIAEAFF. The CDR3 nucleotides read TGTGCCAGTAGTCCCTGGACAGGGGGCATCGCTGAAGCTTTCTTT.

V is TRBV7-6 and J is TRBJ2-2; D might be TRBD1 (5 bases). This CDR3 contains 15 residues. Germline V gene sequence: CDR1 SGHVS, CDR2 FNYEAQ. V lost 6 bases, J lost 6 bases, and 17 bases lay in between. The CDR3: CASSQGSRVAGELFF. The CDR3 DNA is TGTGCCAGCAGTCAGGGTTCAAGAGTGGCCGGGGAGCTGTTTTTT.

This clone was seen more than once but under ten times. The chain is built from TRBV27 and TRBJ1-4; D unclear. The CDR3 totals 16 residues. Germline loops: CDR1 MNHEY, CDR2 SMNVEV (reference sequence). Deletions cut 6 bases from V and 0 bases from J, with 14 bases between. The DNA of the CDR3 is TGTGCCAGCAGCCACAATTACATCACAACTAATGAAAAACTGTTTTTT. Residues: CASSHNYITTNEKLFF.

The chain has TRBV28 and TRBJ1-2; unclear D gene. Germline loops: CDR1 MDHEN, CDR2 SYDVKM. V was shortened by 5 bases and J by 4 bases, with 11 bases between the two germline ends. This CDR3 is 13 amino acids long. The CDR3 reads CASSRTETYGYTF. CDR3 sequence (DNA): TGTGCCAGCAGTAGAACAGAGACCTATGGCTACACCTTC.